This T cell receptor beta chain was identified during a study of blood T cell repertoires in COVID-19. In the study overall: Specimens from acute and convalescent COVID-19 originated in the United States, Italy and Spain.

Generated by immunoSEQ multiplex PCR, the TCRdb table keeps only in-frame clones and is missing some. The sample has 140,000 or so clones, 80% seen once. Per germline, CDR1 SGHTA and CDR2 FQGTGA. The ends were cut back, 1 base at V and 7 bases at J, with 13 bases in the middle. The CDR3 spans 14 residues. Sequenced: peripheral blood. This receptor was obtained from a woman aged 50 to 60 with acute or convalescent COVID-19. The genes are TRBV7-3 and TRBJ1-2; D is perhaps TRBD1 (6 bases). The CDR3, as DNA: TGTGCCAGCAGCTTAAGGAGAGGGGGTATTGGCTACACCTTC. This sequence encodes CASSLRRGGIGYTF.